The rows below give T cell receptor beta chains drawn from one sample of a study of blood T cell repertoires in COVID-19. The assay was immunoSEQ multiplex PCR, and TCRdb's table has in-frame clones only and misses some. The sample contains more than 85,000 clones, over 75% of which appear only once. The material sequenced was peripheral blood. The receptors come from a human donor in a cohort sampled during active COVID-19. Both conserved end residues are part of each CDR3. A D gene is named only where the DNA matches it firmly. Clone sizes are given selectively: once, few, many, or a class where the clone is expanded.

J gene,D gene,V gene,clone size,CDR3 DNA,CDR3 protein
TRBJ1-1,TRBD1,TRBV9,.,TGTGCCAGCAGCGCACTTCGGACAGGGGGAGGTACTGAAGCTTTCTTT,CASSALRTGGGTEAFF
TRBJ2-7,.,TRBV6-5,.,TGTGCCAGCAGTTGGACAACCGCTGACGAGCAGTACTTC,CASSWTTADEQYF
TRBJ2-5,.,TRBV19,.,TGTGCCAGTAGTGTACGGGAGACCCAGTACTTC,CASSVRETQYF
TRBJ2-5,.,TRBV5-5,.,TGTGCCAGCAGCTTCCGGGGTGAAGAGACCCAGTACTTC,CASSFRGEETQYF
TRBJ2-7,.,TRBV15,.,TGTGCCACCAGCAGAGAACTACCTTACGAGCAGTACTTC,CATSRELPYEQYF
TRBJ1-1,TRBD1,TRBV7-2,.,TGTGCCAGCAGCTCCAGGGGGCGCGTGAACACTGAAGCTTTCTTT,CASSSRGRVNTEAFF
TRBJ1-1,.,TRBV5-6,.,TGTGCCAGCAGCTTGGGGGCGAACACTGAAGCTTTCTTT,CASSLGANTEAFF
TRBJ2-1,TRBD1,TRBV5-1,.,TGCGCCAGCAGCTTCGCGACAGGGGATTACAATGAGCAGTTCTTC,CASSFATGDYNEQFF
TRBJ2-3,.,TRBV6-2/TRBV6-3,.,TGTGCCAGCAGTTACTCGATCCCAGGGGGCACAGATACGCAGTATTTT,CASSYSIPGGTDTQYF
TRBJ1-6,.,TRBV27,once,TGTGCCAGTACGAACGGGGTAGAGAATTCACCCCTCCACTTT,CASTNGVENSPLHF
TRBJ2-1,TRBD2,TRBV19,.,TGTGCCAGTAGTATAGCCGGACTAGCGGGGGATAATGAGCAGTTCTTC,CASSIAGLAGDNEQFF
TRBJ1-1,.,TRBV7-9,.,TGTGCCAGCAGCTTAGGGGGAGCAGGATCGAACACTGAAGCTTTCTTT,CASSLGGAGSNTEAFF
TRBJ2-6,.,TRBV12-3/TRBV12-4,once,TGTGCCAGTCAGGTCTCTGGGGCCAACGTCCTGACTTTC,CASQVSGANVLTF
TRBJ2-7,TRBD1,TRBV5-1,.,TGCGCCAGCAGCTTGACGACAGGGGGAGTTGGGTACGAGCAGTACTTC,CASSLTTGGVGYEQYF
TRBJ2-3,TRBD2,TRBV4-1,.,TGCGCCAGCAGCCCACCCGTAGCGGGGGGGGAAAGCACAGATACGCAGTATTTT,CASSPPVAGGESTDTQYF
TRBJ2-7,.,TRBV5-1,.,TGCGCCAGCAGCTTGGTCTCCCTGGCCCCCGATTCGGGGAGGGAGCAGTACTTC,CASSLVSLAPDSGREQYF
TRBJ1-2,.,TRBV27,.,TGTGCCAGCAGTTCGGGGTGGGTAGCGGGCGGCTACACCTTC,CASSSGWVAGGYTF
TRBJ2-1,.,TRBV9,.,TGTGCCAGCAGCACAGCGACAGGAAACAATGAGCAGTTCTTC,CASSTATGNNEQFF
TRBJ2-3,.,TRBV12-5,once,TGTGCTAGTAGGTCAGGGATCCCAGATACGCAGTATTTT,CASRSGIPDTQYF
TRBJ2-1,.,TRBV19,.,TGTGCCAGTAGTATAATGACGCAGGGCCCCTACAATGAGCAGTTCTTC,CASSIMTQGPYNEQFF